These 31 T cell receptor beta chains share one sample of origin, sequenced in a study of monozygotic twins with cystic fibrosis. Some clones are missing from TCRdb's copy, which holds only in-frame ones; the method was immunoSEQ multiplex PCR. There are over 30,000 clones in the sample; around nine tenths occur only once, and 0.15% to 0.2% lies in the top ten. Sample: blood. The receptors originated from a boy between 2 and 10 years old with cystic fibrosis.

The chain is built from TRBV7-8 and TRBJ2-7; D possibly matches TRBD1 or TRBD2 (7 bases each). V lost 8 bases and J lost 3, with 14 bases in between. Germline CDR1 is SGHVS and CDR2 is FQNEAQ. The CDR3 is 13 residues long. Written as DNA, the CDR3 is TGTGCCAGCCCCAGGGGGGGACTCTACGAGCAGTACTTC. Its protein product is CASPRGGLYEQYF. The complete variable domain, with remaining parts taken from reference TRBV7-8 and TRBJ2-7, reads GAGVSQSPRYKVAKRGQDVALRCDPISGHVSLFWYQQALGQGPEFLTYFQNEAQLDKSGLPSDRFFAERPEGSVSTLKIQRTQQEDSAVYLCASPRGGLYEQYFGPGTRLTVT.

This clone came up a few times. The V gene is TRBV10-3, the J gene TRBJ2-7; no reliable D call. CDR1 ENHRY and CDR2 SYGVKD come from the germline V gene. The V end lost 0 bases, the J end lost 9 bases, and 6 bases lay between the germline ends. This CDR3 has 11 amino acids. CDR3 loop: CAISESRAQYF. The CDR3 DNA sequence: TGTGCCATCAGTGAGTCGAGAGCGCAGTACTTC.

V gene TRBV6-1 combines with J gene TRBJ1-2, with D unclear. Per the germline V gene, CDR1 is MNHNS and CDR2 is SASEGT. The CDR3 is 14 amino acids. V lost 4 bases and J 4 bases, leaving 13 bases between the germline ends. DNA for the CDR3: TGTGCCAGCAGTGTGCTGGGATCAATCTATGGCTACACCTTC. Encoded protein: CASSVLGSIYGYTF.

This sequence joins TRBV6-6 and TRBJ2-5; D unresolved. Germline loops: CDR1 MNHNY, CDR2 SVGAGI (reference sequence). Trimming shortened V by 5 bases and J by 0 bases, and 10 bases separated the two germline ends. This CDR3 contains 14 residues. CDR3 amino acids: CASSRNWYQETQYF. Written as DNA, the CDR3 is TGTGCCAGCAGTCGTAACTGGTACCAAGAGACCCAGTACTTC.

The rearrangement uses TRBV6-5 and TRBJ1-3; tentatively, D is TRBD1 (5 bases). Trimming shortened V by 8 bases and J by 3 bases, and 11 bases separated the two germline ends. The CDR3 extends over 13 amino acids. Germline V CDR1 and CDR2: MNHEY, SVGAGI. In DNA, the CDR3 is TGTGCCAGCGCAACAGGAGGTGGAAACACCATATATTTT. Translating gives CASATGGGNTIYF.

The genes are TRBV5-1 and TRBJ1-2; D call uncertain. This CDR3 contains 12 residues. The germline V gene encodes CDR1 SGHRS and CDR2 YFSETQ. Trimming shortened V by 4 bases and J by 6 bases, and 10 bases separated the two germline ends. CDR3 DNA sequence: TGCGCCAGCAGCGGTCCCTCTGATGGCTACACCTTC. It translates to CASSGPSDGYTF.

This chain connects TRBV7-6 to TRBJ2-5; 7 bases align to TRBD1. Per the germline V gene, CDR1 is SGHVS and CDR2 is FNYEAQ. Trimming at V came to 4 bases and at J to 4 bases, leaving 12 bases not matched to a gene. The CDR3 has 16 residues. This CDR3 reads CASSSSGQVILETQYF. The CDR3 DNA reads TGTGCCAGCAGCTCCAGTGGACAGGTTATACTAGAGACCCAGTACTTC.

The rearrangement uses TRBV7-8 and TRBJ1-2; D gene unclear. This CDR3 comprises 15 residues. V was trimmed by 0 bases and J by 8 bases, leaving 16 bases between them. In germline, CDR1 is SGHVS, CDR2 FQNEAQ. The CDR3, as DNA: TGTGCCAGCAGCTTAGCCCGAATCGGGGTAGAGGGCTACACCTTC. It translates to CASSLARIGVEGYTF.

The chain links TRBV15 to TRBJ1-4; D uncertain. This CDR3 contains 16 residues. Trimming took 1 base from V and 0 from J, leaving 9 bases between them. Germline assignment: CDR1 LNHNV and CDR2 YYDKDF (reference sequence). CDR3 amino acids: CATSRGAFATNEKLFF. The CDR3 nucleotides are TGTGCCACCAGCAGAGGCGCGTTTGCAACTAATGAAAAACTGTTTTTT.

J is TRBJ2-7 and V is TRBV6-5; 7 bases map to TRBD1. CDR1 MNHEY and CDR2 SVGAGI come from the germline V gene. Trimming cost V 7 bases and J 5 bases; bases outside gene matches: 11. The CDR3 totals 14 residues. CDR3 in amino acids: CASTQGDRADEQYF. DNA for the CDR3: TGTGCCAGCACCCAGGGAGACAGGGCGGACGAGCAGTACTTC.

The rearrangement joins TRBV2 to TRBJ2-5, with D perhaps assigned TRBD1 or TRBD2 (6 bases each). This CDR3 is built from 17 residues. Trimming stripped 1 base from V and 4 bases from J, with 19 bases between. CDR1 and CDR2 (germline): SNHLY, FYNNEI. The CDR3 sequence: CASSEGVRGVRRETQYF. As DNA, the CDR3 is TGTGCCAGCAGTGAAGGGGTTAGGGGGGTTAGACGAGAGACCCAGTACTTC. The variable domain in full, with the rest retrieved from reference TRBV2 and TRBJ2-5, is EPEVTQTPSHQVTQMGQEVILRCVPISNHLYFYWYRQILGQKVEFLVSFYNNEISEKSEIFDDQFSVERPDGSNFTLKIRSTKLEDSAMYFCASSEGVRGVRRETQYFGPGTRLLVL.

The V call is TRBV7-2, the J call TRBJ1-2; D ambiguous. The germline V gene has CDR1 SGHTA and CDR2 FQGNSA. CDR3 length: 13 amino acids. V lost 1 base and J lost 3, with 6 bases in between. Here the CDR3 DNA reads TGTGCCAGCAGCTTAGTAGGACACTATGGCTACACCTTC. Translated: CASSLVGHYGYTF.

J is TRBJ1-1 and V is TRBV29-1, with D maybe TRBD1 (6 bases). The CDR3 has 13 residues. The V end lost 6 bases, the J end lost 4 bases, and 15 bases lay between the germline ends. Germline V lookup: CDR1 SQVTM, CDR2 ANQGSEA. CDR3 coding DNA: TGCAGCGTCGCACAGGGTGAGGGCACTGAAGCTTTCTTT. It translates to CSVAQGEGTEAFF. Together with reference TRBV29-1 and TRBJ1-1, the CDR3 gives the full variable domain: SAVISQKPSRDICQRGTSLTIQCQVDSQVTMMFWYRQQPGQSLTLIATANQGSEATYESGFVIDKFPISRPNLTFSTLTVSNMSPEDSSIYLCSVAQGEGTEAFFGQGTRLTVV.

J is TRBJ1-6 and V is TRBV4-1; D gene ambiguous. V was clipped by 0 bases and J by 13 bases, with 16 bases between them. The germline CDR1 and CDR2 sequences are MGHRA and YSYEKL. The CDR3 loop spans 15 amino acids. The CDR3 nucleotides are TGCGCCAGCAGCCAAGATTATTCGGCGGGGTTGCCCCTCCACTTT. Encoded protein: CASSQDYSAGLPLHF.

The chain carries TRBV19 and TRBJ2-1, with TRBD2 matching 8 bases. CDR1 and CDR2 (germline): LNHDA, SQIVND (reference sequence). J was trimmed by 4 bases and V by 5 bases; bases with no gene match: 7. This CDR3 spans 15 amino acids. Written as DNA, the CDR3 is TGTGCCAGTAGTGAAACTAGCGGACGTTACAATGAGCAGTTCTTC. Translated, it gives CASSETSGRYNEQFF.

CDR3 bases: TGTGCCAGCAGCACCCCGGGATCGTGGGACCGGCACTATGGCTACACCTTC. Protein product: CASSTPGSWDRHYGYTF. The chain uses TRBV21-1 and TRBJ1-2. TRBV21-1 is termed a pseudogene. The CDR3 is 17 amino acids.

The CDR3 region is CASSSQERGTYEQYF. Written as DNA, the CDR3 is TGTGCCAGCAGCTCCCAAGAGCGGGGAACCTACGAGCAGTACTTC. This chain uses TRBV5-4 with TRBJ2-7, with TRBD2 matching over 7 bases. Germline CDR1 SGHNT, CDR2 YYREEE (reference sequence). There are 15 residues in the CDR3. With V trimmed by 3 bases and J by 2 bases, 8 bases remained unmatched.

The genes are TRBV10-3 and TRBJ2-1, with 12 bases identical to TRBD2. V was pared by 6 bases and J by 7 bases, with 7 bases of the junction left unmatched. The CDR3 is 15 amino acids. In germline, CDR1 is ENHRY, CDR2 SYGVKD. CDR3 region: CAIRPASGGGNEQFF. CDR3 bases: TGTGCCATCAGGCCAGCTAGCGGGGGGGGAAATGAGCAGTTCTTC.

The chain carries TRBV7-9 and TRBJ2-1; TRBD1 is a possible D gene (6 bases). In germline, CDR1 is SEHNR, CDR2 FQNEAQ (reference sequence). The CDR3 loop spans 12 amino acids. The V and J ends lost 5 bases and 6 bases respectively, with 8 bases between them. DNA for the CDR3: TGTGCCAGCAGCGCGACAGGCAATGAGCAGTTCTTC. Translation: CASSATGNEQFF.

V usage is TRBV15 and J usage is TRBJ2-6, with a weak D call TRBD2 (6 bases). Germline CDR1 reads LNHNV; CDR2 reads YYDKDF (reference sequence). With 3 bases removed from V and 1 base from J, the gap between germline ends came to 13 bases. This CDR3 is 17 amino acids long. CDR3 amino acids: CATSSGGRGSGANVLTF. DNA for the CDR3: TGTGCCACCAGCAGTGGAGGGCGTGGGTCTGGGGCCAACGTCCTGACTTTC.

The chain links TRBV5-1 to TRBJ2-3; D remains unclear. Trimming shortened V by 0 bases and J by 4 bases, and 12 bases separated the two germline ends. CDR3 length equals 15 residues. Per germline, CDR1 SGHRS and CDR2 YFSETQ. Here the CDR3 reads CASSLVGIAPDTQYF. The CDR3 DNA reads TGCGCCAGCAGCTTGGTTGGGATAGCTCCAGATACGCAGTATTTT.

This chain joins TRBV7-9 and TRBJ1-4, with 8 bases matching TRBD1. CDR1 SEHNR and CDR2 FQNEAQ come from the germline V gene (reference sequence). V was pared by 4 bases and J by 8 bases, with 9 bases of the junction left unmatched. The CDR3 is 15 amino acids. The CDR3 coding sequence is TGTGCCAGCAGCTACCCCGGTCGGACAGGGGAAAAACTGTTTTTT. Its translation: CASSYPGRTGEKLFF.

This clone showed up just once. This chain connects TRBV18 to TRBJ1-1, with 8 bases lining up with TRBD1. V lost 5 bases and J lost 5; bases outside the gene matches: 7. Germline V lookup: CDR1 KGHSH, CDR2 LQKENI. This CDR3 is built from 14 residues. The CDR3: CASSADRERTEAFF. The CDR3 nucleotides read TGTGCCAGCTCAGCGGACAGGGAGCGAACTGAAGCTTTCTTT. The variable domain in full, with the rest retrieved from reference TRBV18 and TRBJ1-1, is NAGVMQNPRHLVRRRGQEARLRCSPMKGHSHVYWYRQLPEEGLKFMVYLQKENIIDESGMPKERFSAEFPKEGPSILRIQQVVRGDSAAYFCASSADRERTEAFFGQGTRLTVV.

The chain employs TRBV6-6 and TRBJ1-1; a possible D gene is TRBD1 (6 bases). Trimming removed 6 bases at V and 1 base at J, with 9 bases between. The CDR3 is 13 residues long. Germline V gene data show CDR1 as MNHNY and CDR2 as SVGAGI (reference sequence). CDR3 coding DNA: TGTGCCAGCAGAGGACAGAAGAACACTGAAGCTTTCTTT. It encodes CASRGQKNTEAFF.

The genes are TRBV29-1 and TRBJ2-2; 9 nucleotides match TRBD1. Germline trimming cut 5 bases from V and 3 bases from J; bases unmatched to any gene: 7. This CDR3 has 15 residues. Germline V gene lookup returns CDR1 SQVTM and CDR2 ANQGSEA. The CDR3 is CSVTPGQGHTGELFF. The CDR3, as DNA: TGCAGCGTTACTCCGGGACAGGGACACACCGGGGAGCTGTTTTTT.

In DNA form, the CDR3 reads TGTGCCAGCAGTACTTACAGGGAATTACAGCCTGGCTACACCTTC. Amino acid sequence: CASSTYRELQPGYTF. This chain uses TRBV6-1 with TRBJ1-2; D perhaps matches TRBD1 (6 bases). The CDR3 has 15 amino acids. Germline V lookup: CDR1 MNHNS, CDR2 SASEGT. The V end lost 5 bases, the J end lost 7 bases, and 20 bases lay between the germline ends.

The chain recombines TRBV5-1 with TRBJ1-3, with D possibly being TRBD1 (6 bases). The CDR3 runs to 18 residues. Per the germline V gene, CDR1 is SGHRS and CDR2 is YFSETQ. The germline V and J ends were trimmed by 5 bases and 4 bases, with 25 bases remaining between them. DNA of the CDR3: TGCGCCAGCAGTCCCAGTCCCTTCACGGACAGCAGCGGAAACACCATATATTTT. This gives the protein CASSPSPFTDSSGNTIYF.

The chain is built from TRBV7-9 and TRBJ2-7; D might be TRBD1 (6 bases). V lost 5 bases to trimming and J lost 2 bases, with 13 bases between them. The CDR3 sequence is 14 residues long. Germline assignment: CDR1 SEHNR and CDR2 FQNEAQ (reference sequence). CDR3 amino acids: CASSLGQFPYEQYF. The CDR3 coding sequence is TGTGCCAGCAGCCTTGGACAGTTCCCCTACGAGCAGTACTTC.

The chain recombines TRBV25-1 with TRBJ2-1; the match to TRBD2 covers 7 bases. CDR1 is MGHDK and CDR2 is SYGVNS in the germline V gene. J lost 4 bases, V lost 1 base, and 10 bases had no gene match. CDR3 length equals 17 residues. The CDR3 DNA is TGTGCCAGCAGTGAATTGGGGGGGGGAGAAATGTACAATGAGCAGTTCTTC. Its translation: CASSELGGGEMYNEQFF.

Only a few counts were recorded for this clone. This chain's CDR3 is CASRPGQGASYGYTF. The CDR3 DNA is TGTGCCAGCAGACCGGGACAGGGCGCGTCTTATGGCTACACCTTC. The chain carries TRBV6-5 and TRBJ1-2; TRBD1 matches at 9 bases. Germline loops: CDR1 MNHEY, CDR2 SVGAGI. The CDR3 consists of 15 residues. V trimming: 6 bases; J trimming: 5 bases; junction bases outside the gene matches: 10.

The gene calls are TRBV18 and TRBJ1-2; 8 nucleotides align to TRBD1. This CDR3 contains 15 residues. The germline CDR1 and CDR2 sequences are KGHSH and LQKENI. J was trimmed by 4 bases and V by 4 bases; bases with no gene match: 8. In DNA, the CDR3 is TGTGCCAGCTCACTACCGGACAGGGTCGGCTATGGCTACACCTTC. Translating it yields CASSLPDRVGYGYTF.